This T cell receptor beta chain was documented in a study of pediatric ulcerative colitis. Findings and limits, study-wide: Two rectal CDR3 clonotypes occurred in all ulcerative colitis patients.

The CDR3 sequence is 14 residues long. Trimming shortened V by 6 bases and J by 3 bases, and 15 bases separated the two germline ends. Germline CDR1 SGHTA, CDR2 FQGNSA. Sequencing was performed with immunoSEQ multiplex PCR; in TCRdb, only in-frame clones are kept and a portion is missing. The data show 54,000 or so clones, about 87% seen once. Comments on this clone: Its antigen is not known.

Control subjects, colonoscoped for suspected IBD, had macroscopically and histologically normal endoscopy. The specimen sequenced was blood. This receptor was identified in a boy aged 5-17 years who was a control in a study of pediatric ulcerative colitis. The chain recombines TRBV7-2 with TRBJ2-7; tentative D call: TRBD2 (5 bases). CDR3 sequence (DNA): TGTGCCAGCAGGCCAACCGGGAATAACTACGAGCAGTACTTC. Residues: CASRPTGNNYEQYF.